A single sample is the source of the 17 T cell receptor beta chains below, sequenced in a study of T cells of healthy individuals. TCRdb re-called the 5' RACE reads through MiXCR, storing one row per CDR3 protein. Among around 40,000 distinct CDR3 sequences listed, approximately 5% were seen once. Receptors originate from a human donor in good health.

The sample holds many counts of this clonotype. This chain links TRBV7-2 with TRBJ1-1; a weak D match, TRBD1 (5 bases). Trimming stripped 2 bases from V and 10 bases from J, with 14 bases between. Germline assignment: CDR1 SGHTA and CDR2 FQGNSA. The CDR3 runs 13 residues. The CDR3: CASSLTGVLRAFF. The DNA of the CDR3 is TGTGCCAGCAGCTTAACGGGGGTATTGCGAGCTTTCTTT. Drawing the rest from reference TRBV7-2 and TRBJ1-1, the complete variable domain is GAGVSQSPSNKVTEKGKDVELRCDPISGHTALYWYRQSLGQGLEFLIYFQGNSAPDKSGLPSDRFSAERTGGSVSTLTIQRTQQEDSAVYLCASSLTGVLRAFFGQGTRLTVV.

In this sample, this clonotype turned up many times. The chain recombines TRBV2 with TRBJ1-4; D is possibly TRBD1 (5 bases). V was pared by 6 bases and J by 2 bases, with 16 bases between. Germline V gene sequence: CDR1 SNHLY, CDR2 FYNNEI. The CDR3 consists of 16 residues. The CDR3 is CASSPEGVATNEKLFF. The CDR3 bases are TGTGCCAGCAGCCCGGAAGGGGTCGCGACTAATGAAAAACTGTTTTTT.

The chain combines TRBV18 with TRBJ1-5; tentative D call: TRBD1 (5 bases). CDR3 length: 16 residues. The V end was cut by 0 bases, the J end by 0 bases, with 9 bases between. CDR1 is KGHSH and CDR2 is LQKENI in the germline V gene. This CDR3 reads CASSPPGGASNQPQHF. CDR3 DNA sequence: TGTGCCAGCTCACCACCGGGCGGGGCTAGCAATCAGCCCCAGCATTTT.

Many counts were recorded for this clonotype. This chain joins TRBV12-3 or TRBV12-4 and TRBJ2-3; perhaps TRBD2 as D (6 bases). The CDR3 covers 13 residues. V lost 2 bases, J lost 8 bases, and 11 bases lay in between. The chain's CDR3 is CASSLLTGGTQYF. The CDR3 DNA follows: TGTGCCAGCAGTTTACTAACCGGGGGTACGCAGTATTTT.

This clonotype has only a few counts. The chain couples TRBV27 to TRBJ1-2, with unresolved D. CDR1 and CDR2 from the germline V gene are MNHEY and SMNVEV (reference sequence). Trimming shortened V by 0 bases and J by 2 bases, and 7 bases separated the two germline ends. This CDR3 comprises 14 residues. DNA for the CDR3: TGTGCCAGCAGTTTATCTGGCAGAAACTATGGCTACACCTTC. Protein product: CASSLSGRNYGYTF.

This clonotype is medium-sized in the sample. The V and J genes are TRBV30 and TRBJ1-1, with D possibly TRBD1 on 5 matching bases. V was cut by 2 bases and J by 5 bases, with 6 bases left in between. The CDR3 sequence is 11 residues long. Germline V gives CDR1 GTSNPN, CDR2 SVGIG (reference sequence). CDR3 sequence reads: CAWSRQTEAFF. CDR3 coding DNA: TGTGCCTGGAGTCGACAGACTGAAGCTTTCTTT. The whole variable domain, remainder taken from reference TRBV30 and TRBJ1-1, is SQTIHQWPATLVQPVGSPLSLECTVEGTSNPNLYWYRQAAGRGLQLLFYSVGIGQISSEVPQNLSASRPQDRQFILSSKKLLLSDSGFYLCAWSRQTEAFFGQGTRLTVV.

This clonotype appeared many times. V usage is TRBV29-1 and J usage is TRBJ2-3; 8 bases line up with TRBD2. CDR3 length: 15 amino acids. Trimming removed 1 base from V and 8 bases from J; junction bases left unmatched: 11. Germline CDR1 SQVTM, CDR2 ANQGSEA. This CDR3 reads CSVEGGEAGEGTQYF. For the CDR3, the DNA is TGCAGCGTTGAAGGAGGGGAAGCGGGAGAAGGTACGCAGTATTTT.

This clonotype is judged medium-sized. CDR3 region: CASSYAGTSGADTQYF. The CDR3 DNA sequence: TGTGCCAGCAGTTACGCCGGGACTAGCGGGGCAGATACGCAGTATTTT. The chain is built from TRBV6-2 or TRBV6-3 and TRBJ2-3; 13 nucleotides match TRBD2. Germline CDR1 reads MNHEY; CDR2 reads SVGEGT. The CDR3 sequence is 16 residues long. V was pared by 2 bases and J by 4 bases, with 3 bases of the junction left unmatched.

This clonotype is medium-sized. The V call is TRBV11-2, the J call TRBJ2-3; no definite D call. This CDR3 is built from 15 residues. CDR1 and CDR2 from the germline V gene are SGHAT and FQNNGV. V was shortened by 0 bases and J by 2 bases, with 9 bases between the two germline ends. CDR3 nucleotides: TGTGCCAGCAGCTTAGATCGGGCATTCACAGATACGCAGTATTTT. Translated: CASSLDRAFTDTQYF.

This chain connects TRBV12-3 or TRBV12-4 to TRBJ2-7; the match to TRBD2 covers 12 bases. The CDR3 consists of 14 residues. V was pared by 6 bases and J by 5 bases, with 5 bases of the junction left unmatched. In DNA, the CDR3 is TGTGCCAGCAGGGCTAGCGGGGGGGCCAACGAGCAGTACTTC. Its translation: CASRASGGANEQYF.

In its sample, this clonotype was seen many times. The chain has TRBV5-1 and TRBJ2-5; 8 positions agree with TRBD2. Germline V CDR1 and CDR2: SGHRS, YFSETQ. The CDR3 is 16 amino acids. V lost 0 bases to trimming and J lost 2 bases; unmatched junction nucleotides: 6. CDR3 sequence (DNA): TGCGCCAGCAGCTTGGCGGGTAGCGGGGAACAAGAGACCCAGTACTTC. Protein sequence: CASSLAGSGEQETQYF.

The V call is TRBV7-9, the J call TRBJ2-7, with 9 nucleotides matching TRBD2. This CDR3 has 14 amino acids. V gave up 5 bases and J gave up 4 bases; unmatched junction bases: 6. The germline V gene has CDR1 SEHNR and CDR2 FQNEAQ (reference sequence). The CDR3 region is CASSPDSGGYEQYF. The DNA for the CDR3 is TGTGCCAGCAGCCCGGACAGCGGGGGGTACGAGCAGTACTTC.

This clonotype was counted ten times or more. The chain employs TRBV29-1 and TRBJ1-1; 8 bases line up with TRBD1. The germline V gene has CDR1 SQVTM and CDR2 ANQGSEA. Trimming cost V 6 bases and J 1 base; bases outside gene matches: 4. This CDR3 region has 13 residues. The CDR3 loop reads CSVGTGGNTEAFF. CDR3 nucleotides: TGCAGCGTGGGTACAGGGGGGAACACTGAAGCTTTCTTT.

This clonotype was found many times. This chain connects TRBV6-6 to TRBJ2-1, with D perhaps matching TRBD1 (5 bases). V was cut by 5 bases and J by 3 bases, with 8 bases left in between. The germline CDR1 and CDR2 sequences are MNHNY and SVGAGI (reference sequence). The CDR3 totals 13 residues. The DNA for the CDR3 is TGTGCCAGCAGTGCGACAGACTACAATGAGCAGTTCTTC. Its translation is CASSATDYNEQFF.

There are many counts of this clonotype. J is TRBJ1-6 and V is TRBV12-3 or TRBV12-4; D unclear. Trimming stripped 3 bases from V and 6 bases from J, with 9 bases between. The CDR3 contains 14 residues. The CDR3 region is CASSLGGVNSPLHF. The CDR3 region has the DNA TGTGCCAGCAGTTTGGGTGGGGTTAATTCACCCCTCCACTTT.

This clonotype appeared a few times. The chain combines TRBV12-3 or TRBV12-4 with TRBJ2-7; TRBD2 matches at 7 bases. V gave up 5 bases and J gave up 3 bases; unmatched junction bases: 7. The CDR3 runs 14 residues. CDR3 in DNA: TGTGCCAGCAGTCAAGGGTCTAGCGGCTACGAGCAGTACTTC. It is translated as CASSQGSSGYEQYF.

This clonotype came up a few times. This chain joins TRBV18 and TRBJ2-3; D is unresolved. Trimming stripped 2 bases from V and 0 bases from J, with 12 bases between. The CDR3 extends over 16 amino acids. Germline-derived CDR1 and CDR2 are KGHSH and LQKENI. The CDR3 sequence is CASSPSGFSSTDTQYF. Here the CDR3 DNA reads TGTGCCAGCTCACCATCTGGGTTTTCTAGCACAGATACGCAGTATTTT.